A selection of T cell receptor beta chains follows, all from one sample in a study of T cell changes during pregnancy in multiple sclerosis. The table came from immunoSEQ multiplex PCR; TCRdb's copy has only in-frame clones and leaves some out. The sample yields under 25,000 clones, more than 70% seen once. The sample consisted of CD8+ T cells from peripheral blood mononuclear cells, taken before pregnancy. These receptors all stem from a female donor with multiple sclerosis, enrolled in a pregnancy study. Both conserved end residues are part of each CDR3. A D gene is named only where the DNA matches it firmly. For some rows the clone size is stated as once, few or many, or as a class when expanded; others skip it.

16	TRBV27	TRBD2	NA	TRBJ2-7	CASSGWAGEFPYEQYF	TGTGCCAGCAGCGGTTGGGCGGGAGAGTTTCCCTACGAGCAGTACTTC
16	TRBV6-4	NA	NA	TRBJ2-6	CASSAGGTTGANVLTF	TGTGCCAGCAGTGCCGGCGGAACCACTGGGGCCAACGTCCTGACTTTC
15	TRBV28	TRBD1	NA	TRBJ2-7	CASSLASQGAYEQYF	TGTGCCAGCAGTTTGGCTAGTCAGGGGGCATACGAGCAGTACTTC
14	TRBV6-1	NA	NA	TRBJ1-5	CASISPESNQPQHF	TGTGCCAGCATCTCGCCTGAGAGCAATCAGCCCCAGCATTTT
14	TRBV7-9	TRBD2	once	TRBJ2-5	CASSDSGRGETQYF	TGTGCCAGCAGCGATAGCGGGAGAGGAGAGACCCAGTACTTC
16	TRBV5-1	TRBD1	NA	TRBJ2-3	CASSSLDRSFSDTQYF	TGCGCCAGCAGTTCACTGGACAGGTCTTTTTCAGATACGCAGTATTTT
13	TRBV19	NA	NA	TRBJ1-5	CASSPPGNQPQHF	TGTGCCAGTAGCCCGCCGGGGAATCAGCCCCAGCATTTT
13	TRBV4-3	NA	NA	TRBJ2-1	CASSQSAVDEQFF	TGCGCCAGCAGCCAGTCTGCCGTAGATGAGCAGTTCTTC
13	TRBV5-1	TRBD2	NA	TRBJ2-3	CASGRESTDTQYF	TGCGCCAGCGGGAGGGAAAGTACAGATACGCAGTATTTT
14	TRBV6-4	NA	NA	TRBJ1-3	CASSGHAGGNTIYF	TGTGCCAGCAGCGGACACGCTGGTGGAAACACCATATATTTT
15	TRBV9	NA	NA	TRBJ2-3	CASSPRYGETDTQYF	TGTGCCAGCAGCCCCCGCTATGGGGAGACAGATACGCAGTATTTT
17	TRBV5-6	NA	once	TRBJ2-3	CASSPLLDRPSTDTQYF	TGTGCCAGCAGCCCCCTGCTGGACAGACCTAGCACAGATACGCAGTATTTT
14	TRBV25-1	NA	medium-sized	TRBJ1-2	CASSEWGAGNGYTF	TGTGCCAGCAGTGAATGGGGAGCCGGCAATGGCTACACCTTC
16	TRBV28	NA	once	TRBJ2-5	CASSGGRTVYQETQYF	TGTGCCAGCAGTGGGGGACGGACAGTCTACCAAGAGACCCAGTACTTC
12	TRBV30	NA	few	TRBJ1-1	CAWQLFRTEAFF	TGTGCCTGGCAATTGTTTCGGACTGAAGCTTTCTTT
13	TRBV6-1	TRBD1	NA	TRBJ1-2	CASSDTGGNGYTF	TGTGCCAGCAGCGATACAGGGGGCAATGGCTACACCTTC
13	TRBV27	TRBD1	NA	TRBJ2-5	CASSTTGTQTQYF	TGTGCCAGCAGTACGACAGGGACGCAGACCCAGTACTTC
14	TRBV5-1	NA	NA	TRBJ2-7	CASSLDREFYEQYF	TGCGCCAGCAGCTTGGATAGGGAGTTCTACGAGCAGTACTTC
14	TRBV28	NA	NA	TRBJ2-7	CASSSLQGSHEQYF	TGTGCCAGCAGTTCCCTGCAGGGCAGTCACGAGCAGTACTTC
14	TRBV27	NA	NA	TRBJ2-3	CASSLVGSTDTQYF	TGTGCCAGCAGTTTAGTCGGGAGCACAGATACGCAGTATTTT
13	TRBV2	NA	once	TRBJ2-1	CASISPEYNEQFF	TGTGCCAGCATTAGCCCCGAGTACAATGAGCAGTTCTTC
14	TRBV5-4	TRBD1	once	TRBJ2-3	CASTQDRGTDTQYF	TGTGCCAGCACCCAAGACAGGGGCACAGATACGCAGTATTTT
16	TRBV6-6	NA	NA	TRBJ1-4	CASSYYRGATNEKLFF	TGTGCCAGCAGTTATTATCGAGGAGCAACTAATGAAAAACTGTTTTTT
15	TRBV7-9	TRBD1	NA	TRBJ2-7	CASSLLGQGDHEQYF	TGTGCCAGCAGCTTACTAGGCCAGGGGGACCACGAGCAGTACTTC
12	TRBV29-1	NA	NA	TRBJ2-7	CSVEGGLYEQYF	TGCAGCGTTGAAGGGGGGCTCTACGAGCAGTACTTC
17	TRBV4-1	NA	NA	TRBJ2-1	CASSHLLLAETYNEQFF	TGCGCCAGCAGCCACCTGTTATTAGCGGAGACTTACAATGAGCAGTTCTTC
19	TRBV7-7	TRBD1	NA	TRBJ2-7	CASRFKTGGEGERSYEQYF	TGTGCCAGCCGTTTTAAGACAGGGGGCGAAGGAGAAAGGTCCTACGAGCAGTACTTC
15	TRBV19	NA	NA	TRBJ2-7	CASTPQLGAPYEQYF	TGTGCCAGTACCCCCCAACTGGGGGCCCCCTACGAGCAGTACTTC
16	TRBV9	NA	NA	TRBJ2-7	CASSARRDSSSYEQYF	TGTGCCAGCAGCGCTCGCCGGGACTCAAGCTCCTACGAGCAGTACTTC